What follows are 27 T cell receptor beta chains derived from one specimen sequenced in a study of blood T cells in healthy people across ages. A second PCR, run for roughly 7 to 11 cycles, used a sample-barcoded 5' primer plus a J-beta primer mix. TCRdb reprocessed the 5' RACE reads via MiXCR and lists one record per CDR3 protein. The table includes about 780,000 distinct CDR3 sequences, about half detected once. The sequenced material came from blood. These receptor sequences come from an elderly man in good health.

CDR3 residues: CASSHRDRGMNTEAFF. The CDR3 DNA reads TGTGCCAGCAGCCACCGGGACAGGGGAATGAACACTGAAGCTTTCTTT. The rearrangement links TRBV25-1 to TRBJ1-1; TRBD1 matches at 10 bases. J gave up 0 bases and V 6 bases, and 7 bases lay outside the gene matches. CDR3 length: 16 residues. CDR1 is MGHDK, CDR2 SYGVNS, per germline. Filled out from reference TRBV25-1 and TRBJ1-1, the complete variable domain reads EADIYQTPRYLVIGTGKKITLECSQTMGHDKMYWYQQDPGMELHLIHYSYGVNSTEKGDLSSESTVSRIRTEHFPLTLESARPSHTSQYLCASSHRDRGMNTEAFFGQGTRLTVV.

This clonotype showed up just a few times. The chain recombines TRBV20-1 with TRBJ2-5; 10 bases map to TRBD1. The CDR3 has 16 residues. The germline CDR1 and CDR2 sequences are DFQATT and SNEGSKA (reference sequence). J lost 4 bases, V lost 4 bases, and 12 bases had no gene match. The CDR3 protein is CSAKQPGTGVGETQYF. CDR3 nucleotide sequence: TGCAGTGCTAAACAACCCGGGACAGGGGTTGGAGAGACCCAGTACTTC.

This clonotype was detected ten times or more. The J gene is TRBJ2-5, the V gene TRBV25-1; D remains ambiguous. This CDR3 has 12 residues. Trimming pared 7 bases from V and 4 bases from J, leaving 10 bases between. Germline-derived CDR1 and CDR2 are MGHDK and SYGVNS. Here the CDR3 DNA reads TGTGCCAGCAAAGGATTCACAGAGACCCAGTACTTC. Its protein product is CASKGFTETQYF.

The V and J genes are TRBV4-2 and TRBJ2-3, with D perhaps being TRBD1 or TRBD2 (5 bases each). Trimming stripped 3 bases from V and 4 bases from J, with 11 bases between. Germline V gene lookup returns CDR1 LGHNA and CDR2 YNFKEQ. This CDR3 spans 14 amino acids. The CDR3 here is CASSHGTPADTQYF. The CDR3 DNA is TGTGCCAGCAGCCACGGGACGCCGGCAGATACGCAGTATTTT.

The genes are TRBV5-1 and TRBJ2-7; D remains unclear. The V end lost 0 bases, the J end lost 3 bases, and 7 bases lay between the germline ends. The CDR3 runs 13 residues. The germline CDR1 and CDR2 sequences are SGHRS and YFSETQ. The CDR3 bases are TGCGCCAGCAGCTTGGGACACATCTACGAGCAGTACTTC. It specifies CASSLGHIYEQYF.

CDR3 protein: CSARTGTVQETQYF. CDR3 nucleotides: TGCAGTGCCCGAACCGGGACCGTCCAAGAGACCCAGTACTTC. The rearrangement uses TRBV20-1 and TRBJ2-5; D assignment may be TRBD1 or TRBD2 (5 bases each). The V end lost 6 bases, the J end lost 1 base, and 15 bases lay between the germline ends. Germline loops: CDR1 DFQATT, CDR2 SNEGSKA (reference sequence). The CDR3 extends over 14 amino acids.

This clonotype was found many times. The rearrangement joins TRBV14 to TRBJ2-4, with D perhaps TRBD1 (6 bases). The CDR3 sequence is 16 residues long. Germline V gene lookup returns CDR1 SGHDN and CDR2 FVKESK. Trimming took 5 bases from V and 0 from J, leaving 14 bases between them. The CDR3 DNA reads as TGTGCCAGCAGCGAGGGGGTAGCCGTAGCCAAAAACATTCAGTACTTC. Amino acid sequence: CASSEGVAVAKNIQYF.

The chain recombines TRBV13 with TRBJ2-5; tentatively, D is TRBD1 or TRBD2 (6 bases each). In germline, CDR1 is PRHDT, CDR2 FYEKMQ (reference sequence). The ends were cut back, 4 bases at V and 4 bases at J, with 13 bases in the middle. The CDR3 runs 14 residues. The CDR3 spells CASSSPGARETQYF. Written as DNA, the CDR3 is TGTGCCAGCAGCTCCCCGGGGGCCAGAGAGACCCAGTACTTC.

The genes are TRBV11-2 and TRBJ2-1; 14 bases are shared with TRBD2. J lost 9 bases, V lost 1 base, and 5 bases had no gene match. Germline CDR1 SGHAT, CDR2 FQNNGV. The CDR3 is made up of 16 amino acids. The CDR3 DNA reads TGTGCCAGCAGCTTAGTGGGGACTAGCGGGAGTAGTGAGCAGTTCTTC. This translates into CASSLVGTSGSSEQFF.

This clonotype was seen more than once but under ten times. CDR3 in DNA: TGCAGTGCTAGCCGGAGAGGGCTAGCTCCCGGGGAGCTGTTTTTT. This sequence encodes CSASRRGLAPGELFF. The chain carries TRBV20-1 and TRBJ2-2, with D possibly being TRBD2 (5 bases). Germline V gives CDR1 DFQATT, CDR2 SNEGSKA (reference sequence). V was cut by 3 bases and J by 6 bases, with 17 bases left in between. This CDR3 has 15 amino acids.

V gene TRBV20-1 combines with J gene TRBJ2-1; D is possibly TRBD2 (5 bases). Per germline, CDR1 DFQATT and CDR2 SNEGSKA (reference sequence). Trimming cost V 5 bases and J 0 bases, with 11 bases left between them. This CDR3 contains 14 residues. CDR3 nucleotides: TGCAGTGCTGTCGGACTCAGCTCCTACAATGAGCAGTTCTTC. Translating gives CSAVGLSSYNEQFF.

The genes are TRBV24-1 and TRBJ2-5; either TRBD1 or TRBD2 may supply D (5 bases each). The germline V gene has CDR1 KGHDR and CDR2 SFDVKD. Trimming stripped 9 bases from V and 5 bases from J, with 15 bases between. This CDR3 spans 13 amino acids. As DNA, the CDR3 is TGTGCCACCCACCCAGGGTCGGGGGAGACCCAGTACTTC. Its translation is CATHPGSGETQYF.

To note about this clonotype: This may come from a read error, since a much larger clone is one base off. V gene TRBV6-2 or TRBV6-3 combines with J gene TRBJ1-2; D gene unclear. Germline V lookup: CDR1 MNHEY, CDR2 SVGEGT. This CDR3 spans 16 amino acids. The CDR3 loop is CASSITTGNINYGCTF. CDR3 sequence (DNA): TGTGCCAGCAGCATTACTACCGGGAACATTAACTATGGCTGCACCTTC.

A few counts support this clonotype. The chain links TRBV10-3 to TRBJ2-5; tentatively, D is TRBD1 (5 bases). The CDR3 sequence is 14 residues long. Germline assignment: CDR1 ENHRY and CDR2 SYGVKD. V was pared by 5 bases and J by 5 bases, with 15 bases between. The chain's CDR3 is CAISLQVGRETQYF. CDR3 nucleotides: TGTGCCATCAGTTTACAGGTCGGCCGGGAGACCCAGTACTTC.

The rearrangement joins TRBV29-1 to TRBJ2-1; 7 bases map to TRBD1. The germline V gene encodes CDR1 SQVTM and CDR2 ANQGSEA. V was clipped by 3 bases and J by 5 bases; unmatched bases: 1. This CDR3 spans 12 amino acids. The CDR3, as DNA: TGCAGCGTTGAGAGGGGGCACAATGAGCAGTTCTTC. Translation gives CSVERGHNEQFF.

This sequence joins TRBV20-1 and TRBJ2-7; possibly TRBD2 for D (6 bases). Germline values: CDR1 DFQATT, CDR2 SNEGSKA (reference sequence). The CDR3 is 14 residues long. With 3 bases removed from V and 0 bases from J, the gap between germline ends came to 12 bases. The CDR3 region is CSASAGQSSYEQYF. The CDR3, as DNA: TGCAGTGCTAGTGCGGGGCAGAGCTCCTACGAGCAGTACTTC.

The CDR3 spells CASSSTPFHRDNEQFF. The CDR3 DNA reads TGCGCCAGCAGCTCCACTCCCTTTCACAGAGACAATGAGCAGTTCTTC. The chain is built from TRBV5-1 and TRBJ2-1; D remains ambiguous. The germline V and J ends were trimmed by 3 bases and 5 bases, with 18 bases remaining between them. This CDR3 has 16 residues. In germline, CDR1 is SGHRS, CDR2 YFSETQ.

The CDR3 loop reads CASRPGTGEYNEQFF. In DNA form, the CDR3 reads TGTGCCAGCAGGCCCGGGACAGGGGAATACAATGAGCAGTTCTTC. This chain connects TRBV2 to TRBJ2-1, with 10 positions matching TRBD1. There are 15 residues in the CDR3. The V gene end was trimmed by 6 bases and the J gene end by 4 bases; junction bases not matched to a gene: 6. The V gene's germline CDR1 is SNHLY and CDR2 FYNNEI.

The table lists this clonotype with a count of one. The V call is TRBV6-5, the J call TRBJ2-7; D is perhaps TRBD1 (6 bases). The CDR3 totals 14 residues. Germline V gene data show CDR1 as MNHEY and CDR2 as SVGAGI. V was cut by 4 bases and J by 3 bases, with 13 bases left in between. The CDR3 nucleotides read TGTGCCAGCAGTTCCCATGGGGGCGACTACGAGCAGTACTTC. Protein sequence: CASSSHGGDYEQYF.

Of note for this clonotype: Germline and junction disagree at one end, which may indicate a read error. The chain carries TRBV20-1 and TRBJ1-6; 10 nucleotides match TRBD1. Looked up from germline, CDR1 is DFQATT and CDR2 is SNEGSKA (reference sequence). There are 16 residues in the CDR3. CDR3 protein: CSARDLVGTGDSPLHF. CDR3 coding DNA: TGTAGTGCTAGAGATCTCGTTGGGACAGGGGATTCACCCCTCCACTTT.

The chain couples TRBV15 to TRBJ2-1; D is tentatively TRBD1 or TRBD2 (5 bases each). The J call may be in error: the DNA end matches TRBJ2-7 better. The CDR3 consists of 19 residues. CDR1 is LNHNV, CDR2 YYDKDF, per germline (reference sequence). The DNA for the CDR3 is TGTGCCACTCACAGCCATCCGGGGCAGGGACCTATAGACATCTACGAGCAGTACTTC. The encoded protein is CATHSHPGQGPIDIYEQYF.

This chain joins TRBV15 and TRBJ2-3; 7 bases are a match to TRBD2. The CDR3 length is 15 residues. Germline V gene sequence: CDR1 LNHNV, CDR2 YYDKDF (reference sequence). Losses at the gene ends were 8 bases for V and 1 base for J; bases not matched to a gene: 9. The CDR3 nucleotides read TGTGCCACCTCGACTAGCAGGCGCGGCACAGATACGCAGTATTTT. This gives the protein CATSTSRRGTDTQYF.

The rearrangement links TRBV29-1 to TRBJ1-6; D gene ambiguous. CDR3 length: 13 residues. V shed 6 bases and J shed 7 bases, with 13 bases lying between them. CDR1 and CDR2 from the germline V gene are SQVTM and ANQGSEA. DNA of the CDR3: TGCAGCGTCCAGCGGGGTTACAATTCACCCCTCCACTTT. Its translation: CSVQRGYNSPLHF. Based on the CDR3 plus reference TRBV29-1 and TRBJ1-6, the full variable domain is SAVISQKPSRDICQRGTSLTIQCQVDSQVTMMFWYRQQPGQSLTLIATANQGSEATYESGFVIDKFPISRPNLTFSTLTVSNMSPEDSSIYLCSVQRGYNSPLHFGNGTRLTVT.

CDR3 nucleotides: TGTGCCAGCATGTTTGGGAGGGGGAATTCACCCCTCCACTTT. It translates to CASMFGRGNSPLHF. The V and J genes are TRBV12-3 or TRBV12-4 and TRBJ1-6; tentative D call: TRBD1 (6 bases). The CDR3 consists of 14 residues. V was clipped by 7 bases and J by 7 bases, with 14 bases between them.

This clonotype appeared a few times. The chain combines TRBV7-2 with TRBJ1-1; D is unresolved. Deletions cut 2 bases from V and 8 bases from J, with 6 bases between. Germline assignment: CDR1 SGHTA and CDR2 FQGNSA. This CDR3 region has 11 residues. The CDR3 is CASSLSREAFF. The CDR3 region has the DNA TGTGCCAGCAGCTTAAGTCGGGAAGCTTTCTTT. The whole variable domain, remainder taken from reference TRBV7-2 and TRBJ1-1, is GAGVSQSPSNKVTEKGKDVELRCDPISGHTALYWYRQSLGQGLEFLIYFQGNSAPDKSGLPSDRFSAERTGGSVSTLTIQRTQQEDSAVYLCASSLSREAFFGQGTRLTVV.

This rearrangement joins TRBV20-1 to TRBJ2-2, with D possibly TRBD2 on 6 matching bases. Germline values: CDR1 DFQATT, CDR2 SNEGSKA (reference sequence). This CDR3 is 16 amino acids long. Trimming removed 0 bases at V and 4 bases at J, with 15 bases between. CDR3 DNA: TGCAGTGCTAGAGATTCGGCTAGCGCGGGCACCGGGGAGCTGTTTTTT. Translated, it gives CSARDSASAGTGELFF.

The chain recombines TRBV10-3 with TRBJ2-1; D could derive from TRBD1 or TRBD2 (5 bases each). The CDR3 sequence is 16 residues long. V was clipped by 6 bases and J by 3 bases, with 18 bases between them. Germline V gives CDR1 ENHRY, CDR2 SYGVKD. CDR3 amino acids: CAISERGTPGYNEQFF. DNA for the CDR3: TGTGCCATCAGCGAAAGAGGGACCCCGGGCTACAATGAGCAGTTCTTC.